A single sample gave rise to the 9 T cell receptor beta chains below, sequenced in a study of blood T cell repertoires in COVID-19. Clones were read by immunoSEQ multiplex PCR, and TCRdb kept only the in-frame ones, dropping some. This table has fewer than 250,000 clones, 90% to 95% appearing once. Source material: peripheral blood. These receptors were obtained from a man aged 25 to 40 with acute or convalescent COVID-19.

This sequence joins TRBV19 and TRBJ2-7, with D perhaps TRBD2 (6 bases). The CDR3 has 13 residues. The germline gives CDR1 LNHDA, CDR2 SQIVND (reference sequence). The V and J ends lost 9 bases and 0 bases respectively, with 12 bases between them. The CDR3 spells CASTSSGSYEQYF. The CDR3 DNA is TGTGCCAGCACCAGTAGCGGCTCCTACGAGCAGTACTTC.

V gene TRBV5-6 combines with J gene TRBJ1-1; D possibly corresponds to TRBD1 (6 bases). Trimming stripped 5 bases from V and 2 bases from J, with 13 bases between. Germline lookup yields CDR1 SGHDT and CDR2 YYEEEE. This CDR3 spans 14 amino acids. This CDR3 reads CASRRNRANTEAFF. CDR3 nucleotide sequence: TGTGCCAGCAGACGTAACAGGGCTAACACTGAAGCTTTCTTT.

The gene calls are TRBV6-6 and TRBJ2-3; 14 bases are a match to TRBD2. CDR1 is MNHNY, CDR2 SVGAGI, per germline (reference sequence). With 6 bases clipped from V and 1 base from J, the junction kept 9 bases outside the gene matches. The CDR3 length is 18 residues. The CDR3 DNA sequence: TGTGCCAGCAGCCGACTAGCGGGAGGGCCGGGAGGCACAGATACGCAGTATTTT. Translation gives CASSRLAGGPGGTDTQYF.

This chain joins TRBV5-1 and TRBJ2-7, with 7 positions matching TRBD2. The ends lost 0 bases at V and 5 bases at J; junction bases unmatched: 8. CDR3 length: 15 residues. CDR1 is SGHRS, CDR2 YFSETQ, per germline. This CDR3 reads CASSLGGKTSDEQYF. Written as DNA, the CDR3 is TGCGCCAGCAGCTTGGGGGGAAAAACTAGCGACGAGCAGTACTTC.

This chain connects TRBV27 to TRBJ1-1; a weak D match, TRBD1 (6 bases). This CDR3 has 13 residues. From germline, CDR1 is MNHEY and CDR2 SMNVEV (reference sequence). V was trimmed by 1 base and J by 8 bases, leaving 11 bases between them. The CDR3 DNA reads TGTGCCAGCAGTTTATTTGGGGGCTTGGAAGCTTTCTTT. It codes for CASSLFGGLEAFF.

V is TRBV19 and J is TRBJ2-5; 9 bases are shared with TRBD2. The germline V gene encodes CDR1 LNHDA and CDR2 SQIVND (reference sequence). This CDR3 region has 15 residues. Unmatched junction bases numbered 6, after V lost 5 bases and J lost 2 bases. CDR3 coding DNA: TGTGCCAGTAGTTGGGTAGCGGGAGATCAAGAGACCCAGTACTTC. Translation gives CASSWVAGDQETQYF.

The rearrangement uses TRBV3-1 (or the pseudogene TRBV3-2) and TRBJ1-2; D is undetermined. With 0 bases removed from V and 7 bases from J, the gap between germline ends came to 12 bases. CDR1 is LGHDT, CDR2 YNNKEL, per germline (reference sequence). The CDR3 totals 14 residues. The CDR3 is CASSQDLNGGGYTF. The DNA of the CDR3 is TGTGCCAGCAGCCAAGATCTCAATGGCGGTGGCTACACCTTC.

The chain is built from TRBV28 and TRBJ2-5; 8 bases agree with TRBD2. V lost 7 bases, J lost 4 bases, and 11 bases stayed unmatched. CDR1 MDHEN and CDR2 SYDVKM come from the germline V gene. This CDR3 contains 15 residues. CDR3 region: CASNTGRGRRETQYF. The CDR3 DNA sequence: TGTGCCAGCAACACCGGGAGGGGCAGGCGAGAGACCCAGTACTTC.

This rearrangement joins TRBV11-1 to TRBJ2-7; D may be TRBD1 (6 bases). Deletions cut 5 bases from V and 3 bases from J, with 14 bases between. The CDR3 runs to 14 residues. The V gene's germline CDR1 is SGHAT and CDR2 FQDESV (reference sequence). The CDR3 nucleotides read TGTGCCAGCAGCCCACGACAGGTCGGCTACGAGCAGTACTTC. Translated: CASSPRQVGYEQYF. Filled out from reference TRBV11-1 and TRBJ2-7, the complete variable domain reads EAEVAQSPRYKITEKSQAVAFWCDPISGHATLYWYRQILGQGPELLVQFQDESVVDDSQLPKDRFSAERLKGVDSTLKIQPAELGDSAMYLCASSPRQVGYEQYFGPGTRLTVT.